The sequence of this T cell receptor beta chain was determined in a study of T cell responses to AZD1222 COVID-19 vaccine. Findings of the study overall: Epitopes outside B.1.351 and B.1.1.7 mutated regions reportedly drew nearly half of spike TCRs. Spike was spanned by vaccine-associated CD4 TCRs, with dominance at 160-218 and 743-854. Mostly white British, mostly female donors; authors suggested clonal diversity may be underestimated.

The data were produced by immunoSEQ multiplex PCR, yet TCRdb's version contains in-frame clones alone and is incomplete. Among about 17,000 clones, over 60% were seen once, and the ten largest hold approximately 15%. The CDR3 consists of 14 residues. Germline lookup yields CDR1 ENHRY and CDR2 SYGVKD. Trimming shortened V by 3 bases and J by 1 base, and 7 bases separated the two germline ends. About this clone itself: What it recognizes is unknown.

Combined were second doses at about 4 or about 12 weeks. The starting material was peripheral blood, obtained 28 days after the second AZD1222 dose. The chain employs TRBV10-3 and TRBJ2-1; the D is unclear. The origin of this receptor is an adult who received the AZD1222 COVID-19 vaccine. CDR3 loop: CAISETVSYNEQFF. CDR3 bases: TGTGCCATCAGTGAAACAGTTTCCTACAATGAGCAGTTCTTC.